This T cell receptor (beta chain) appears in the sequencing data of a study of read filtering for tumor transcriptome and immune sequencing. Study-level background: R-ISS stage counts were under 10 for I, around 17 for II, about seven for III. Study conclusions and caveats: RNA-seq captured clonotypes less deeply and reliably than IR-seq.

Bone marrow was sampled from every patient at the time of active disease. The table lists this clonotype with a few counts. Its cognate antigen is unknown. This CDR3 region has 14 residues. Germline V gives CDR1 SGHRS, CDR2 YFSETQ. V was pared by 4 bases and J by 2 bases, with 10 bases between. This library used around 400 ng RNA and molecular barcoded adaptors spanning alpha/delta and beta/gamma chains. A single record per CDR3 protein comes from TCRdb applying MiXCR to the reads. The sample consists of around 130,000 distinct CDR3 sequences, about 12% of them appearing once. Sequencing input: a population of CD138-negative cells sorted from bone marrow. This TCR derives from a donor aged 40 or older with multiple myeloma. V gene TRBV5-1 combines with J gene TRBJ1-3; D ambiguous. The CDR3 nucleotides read TGCGCCAGCAGCGAGCGGGAGGCTGGAAACACCATATATTTT. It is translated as CASSEREAGNTIYF.